This T cell receptor (beta chain) was identified during a study of cytomegalovirus exposure and HLA in healthy donors. The CDR3 runs 18 residues. Germline CDR1 is LGHNA and CDR2 is YNFKEQ. After removal of 2 bases from V and 9 bases from J, the junction contained 15 bases not matched to a gene. Study results and limitations: In a later analysis, TCR beta V- and J-gene trimming showed a link to a missense DCLRE1C variant.

A word on this clone: What it recognizes is unknown.

The study ran its PCR with 60 Vbeta and 13 Jbeta primers. Repertoires were generated with immunoSEQ multiplex PCR, while TCRdb's copy carries only in-frame clones and drops some. This sample's table has under 150,000 clones. The rearrangement uses TRBV4-2 and TRBJ2-1; 11 nucleotides align to TRBD2. Input material: PBMCs. This TCR derives from a woman between 35 and 50 years old in good health and CMV-seronegative. CDR3 nucleotides: TGTGCCAGCAGCCAAATGAATAGCGGGGGGGCCGCCCTTGCTGAGCAGTTCTTC. Protein product: CASSQMNSGGAALAEQFF.